The 12 T cell receptor beta chains in this list originate from one sample, sequenced in a study of T cell repertoires in cytomegalovirus infection. TCRdb re-called the reads with MiXCR, one entry per CDR3 protein. The repertoire consists of over 95,000 distinct CDR3 sequences, with roughly 30% occurring once and the leading ten covering 41%. What these receptors recognize is not known. Sequenced material: CD8+ T cells from cultured PBMCs, taken from culture after CMV antigen stimulation. Receptors originate from a human donor in good health (CMV status not recorded). Some clones in this sample may be carry-over from other donors' samples.

This clonotype was picked up a small number of times. This chain uses TRBV2 with TRBJ2-3; TRBD2 matches at 7 bases. V was clipped by 5 bases and J by 4 bases; unmatched bases: 12. The V gene's germline CDR1 is SNHLY and CDR2 FYNNEI. This CDR3 comprises 16 residues. Here the CDR3 reads CASSSLGGGISDTQYF. The CDR3 coding sequence is TGTGCCAGCAGTTCCCTGGGGGGGGGGATTTCAGATACGCAGTATTTT. Combining the CDR3 with reference TRBV2 and TRBJ2-3 gives the whole variable domain EPEVTQTPSHQVTQMGQEVILRCVPISNHLYFYWYRQILGQKVEFLVSFYNNEISEKSEIFDDQFSVERPDGSNFTLKIRSTKLEDSAMYFCASSSLGGGISDTQYFGPGTRLTVL.

J is TRBJ1-5 and V is TRBV6-2 or TRBV6-3; D is perhaps TRBD1 (5 bases). Trimming cost V 6 bases and J 5 bases, with 20 bases left between them. CDR1 and CDR2 (germline): MNHEY, SVGEGT. CDR3 size: 16 residues. The CDR3, as DNA: TGTGCCAGCAGCCCCGATCATCACGGGGGACATCAGCCCCAGCATTTT. Its protein is CASSPDHHGGHQPQHF.

This clonotype was observed a few times. The CDR3 loop reads CASSPITVGGYTF. The CDR3 coding sequence is TGTGCCAGCAGCCCTATAACAGTCGGGGGCTACACCTTC. The chain is built from TRBV7-9 and TRBJ1-2; D uncertain. This CDR3 is 13 amino acids long. CDR1 is SEHNR, CDR2 FQNEAQ, per germline (reference sequence). V dropped 5 bases and J dropped 8 bases, with 15 bases sitting between them.

This chain joins TRBV5-5 and TRBJ2-7, with no clear D. The CDR3 loop spans 12 amino acids. Germline V CDR1 and CDR2: SGHKS, YYEKEE (reference sequence). Trimming removed 4 bases from V and 6 bases from J, with 11 bases in between. CDR3 in DNA: TGTGCCAGCAGCCTCGGCGCCAGCGAGCAGTACTTC. Protein product: CASSLGASEQYF. The full variable domain, in which reference TRBV5-5 and TRBJ2-7 provide the parts outside the CDR3, is DAGVTQSPTHLIKTRGQQVTLRCSPISGHKSVSWYQQVLGQGPQFIFQYYEKEERGRGNFPDRFSARQFPNYSSELNVNALLLGDSALYLCASSLGASEQYFGPGTRLTVT.

V usage is TRBV6-1 and J usage is TRBJ1-3; 7 nucleotides line up with TRBD1. Trimming removed 5 bases from V and 1 base from J; junction bases left unmatched: 5. The CDR3 extends over 15 amino acids. Germline V gives CDR1 MNHNS, CDR2 SASEGT. CDR3 in DNA: TGTGCCAGCAGTTATGGGACAGATTCTGGAAACACCATATATTTT. Protein sequence: CASSYGTDSGNTIYF.

The chain carries TRBV27 and TRBJ2-7; either TRBD1 or TRBD2 may supply D (5 bases each). CDR3 length: 13 amino acids. Germline V gives CDR1 MNHEY, CDR2 SMNVEV (reference sequence). Trimming pared 8 bases from V and 2 bases from J, leaving 13 bases between. The CDR3 DNA is TGTGCCAGCGCCCGAGGGGCCACCTACGAGCAGTACTTC. As protein: CASARGATYEQYF.

The V gene is TRBV6-5, the J gene TRBJ2-1; 8 positions match TRBD2. Losses at the gene ends were 5 bases for V and 2 bases for J; bases not matched to a gene: 5. The CDR3 has 15 residues. The germline gives CDR1 MNHEY, CDR2 SVGAGI. The CDR3 DNA reads TGTGCCAGCAGTCTAAGCGGGAGTACCTACAATGAGCAGTTCTTC. Amino acids: CASSLSGSTYNEQFF.

This chain links TRBV6-6 with TRBJ2-7; 8 bases match TRBD1. The V segment lost 0 bases and the J segment 3 bases; nucleotides outside the gene matches: 13. The CDR3 consists of 18 residues. Germline V gives CDR1 MNHNY, CDR2 SVGAGI (reference sequence). The CDR3 region has the DNA TGTGCCAGCAGTTACTCGATGTCGGTGAGGACAGGGCACTACGAGCAGTACTTC. Translating it yields CASSYSMSVRTGHYEQYF.

This clonotype was counted ten times or more. The chain combines TRBV6-6 with TRBJ2-5; no clear D. The length of the CDR3 is 15 residues. V shed 7 bases and J shed 2 bases, with 17 bases lying between them. The germline V gene encodes CDR1 MNHNY and CDR2 SVGAGI (reference sequence). CDR3 loop: CASTNRGRLQETQYF. The CDR3 coding sequence is TGTGCCAGCACGAACAGAGGTCGGCTTCAAGAGACCCAGTACTTC.

The rearrangement links TRBV27 to TRBJ1-4; no clear D. The CDR3 sequence is 16 residues long. Germline-derived CDR1 and CDR2 are MNHEY and SMNVEV (reference sequence). V lost 6 bases and J lost 3, with 17 bases in between. In DNA form, the CDR3 reads TGTGCCAGCAGAAGGTATACGGAATCGGCTAATGAAAAACTGTTTTTT. It yields the protein CASRRYTESANEKLFF. The whole variable domain, remainder taken from reference TRBV27 and TRBJ1-4, is EAQVTQNPRYLITVTGKKLTVTCSQNMNHEYMSWYRQDPGLGLRQIYYSMNVEVTDKGDVPEGYKVSRKEKRNFPLILESPSPNQTSLYFCASRRYTESANEKLFFGSGTQLSVL.

This clonotype was observed at least ten times. The chain employs TRBV7-2 and TRBJ1-3; possible D gene TRBD1, 6 bases. Trimming took off 1 base at V and 7 bases at J, with 11 bases between the two ends. CDR3 length equals 14 residues. CDR1 and CDR2 (germline): SGHTA, FQGNSA. The CDR3 reads CASSLDRAVNTIYF. The DNA of the CDR3 is TGTGCCAGCAGCTTAGACAGGGCAGTCAACACCATATATTTT.

The genes are TRBV10-3 and TRBJ1-1; TRBD1 might be the D (5 bases). Trimming left V 5 bases short and J 3 bases short, with 16 bases between. Looked up from germline, CDR1 is ENHRY and CDR2 is SYGVKD. There are 15 residues in the CDR3. The DNA of the CDR3 is TGTGCCATCAGTCCTGGGACGGAGGATTACACTGAAGCTTTCTTT. This translates into CAISPGTEDYTEAFF.